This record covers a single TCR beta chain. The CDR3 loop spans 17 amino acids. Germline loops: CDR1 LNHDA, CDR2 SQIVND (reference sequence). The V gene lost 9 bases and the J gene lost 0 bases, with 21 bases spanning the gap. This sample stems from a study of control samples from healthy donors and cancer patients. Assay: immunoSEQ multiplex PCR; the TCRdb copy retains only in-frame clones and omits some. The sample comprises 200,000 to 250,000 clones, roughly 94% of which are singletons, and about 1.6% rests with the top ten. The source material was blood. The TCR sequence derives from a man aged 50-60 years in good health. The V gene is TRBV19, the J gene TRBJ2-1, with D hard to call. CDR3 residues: CASTRVFERISYNEQFF. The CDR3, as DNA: TGTGCCAGCACCAGAGTTTTTGAGAGGATCTCCTACAATGAGCAGTTCTTC.